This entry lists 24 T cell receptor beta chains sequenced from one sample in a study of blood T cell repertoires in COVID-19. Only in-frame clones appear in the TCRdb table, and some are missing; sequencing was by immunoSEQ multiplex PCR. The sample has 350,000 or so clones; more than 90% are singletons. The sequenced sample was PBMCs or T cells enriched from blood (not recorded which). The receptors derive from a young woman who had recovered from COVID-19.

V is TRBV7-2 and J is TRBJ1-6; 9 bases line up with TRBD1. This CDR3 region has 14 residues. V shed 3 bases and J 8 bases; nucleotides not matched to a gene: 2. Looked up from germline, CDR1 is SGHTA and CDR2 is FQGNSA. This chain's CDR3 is CASSFRDRDSPLHF. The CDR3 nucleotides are TGTGCCAGCAGCTTCCGGGACAGGGATTCACCCCTCCACTTT.

In DNA form, the CDR3 reads TGTGCCAGCAGCCCTGGACTCGCGTCCTACGAGCAGTACTTC. The encoded protein is CASSPGLASYEQYF. The V gene is TRBV7-2, the J gene TRBJ2-7, with D maybe TRBD2 (5 bases). Germline CDR1 is SGHTA and CDR2 is FQGNSA. This CDR3 has 14 amino acids. The V gene lost 5 bases and the J gene lost 1 base, with 12 bases spanning the gap.

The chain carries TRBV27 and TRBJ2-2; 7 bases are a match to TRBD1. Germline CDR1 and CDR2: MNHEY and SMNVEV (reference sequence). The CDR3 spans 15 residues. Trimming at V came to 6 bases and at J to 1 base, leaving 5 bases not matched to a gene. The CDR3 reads CASRPGTENTGELFF. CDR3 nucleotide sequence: TGTGCCAGCAGACCCGGGACAGAGAACACCGGGGAGCTGTTTTTT.

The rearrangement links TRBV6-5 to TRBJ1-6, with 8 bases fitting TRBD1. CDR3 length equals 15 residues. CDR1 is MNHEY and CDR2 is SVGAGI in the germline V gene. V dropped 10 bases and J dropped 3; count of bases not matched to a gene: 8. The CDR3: CATWAGGGYNSPLHF. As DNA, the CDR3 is TGTGCCACCTGGGCAGGGGGCGGCTATAATTCACCCCTCCACTTT.

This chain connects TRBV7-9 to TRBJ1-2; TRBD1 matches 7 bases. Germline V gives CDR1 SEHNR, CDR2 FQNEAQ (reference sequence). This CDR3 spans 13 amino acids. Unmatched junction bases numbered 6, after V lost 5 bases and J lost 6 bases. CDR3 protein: CASSKTGFDGYTF. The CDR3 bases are TGTGCCAGCAGCAAGACAGGGTTTGATGGCTACACCTTC.

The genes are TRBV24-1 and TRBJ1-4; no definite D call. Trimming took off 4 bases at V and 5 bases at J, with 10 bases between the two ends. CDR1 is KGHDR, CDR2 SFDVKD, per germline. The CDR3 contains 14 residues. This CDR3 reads CATSDPGGNEKLFF. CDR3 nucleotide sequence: TGTGCCACCAGTGACCCGGGAGGGAATGAAAAACTGTTTTTT.

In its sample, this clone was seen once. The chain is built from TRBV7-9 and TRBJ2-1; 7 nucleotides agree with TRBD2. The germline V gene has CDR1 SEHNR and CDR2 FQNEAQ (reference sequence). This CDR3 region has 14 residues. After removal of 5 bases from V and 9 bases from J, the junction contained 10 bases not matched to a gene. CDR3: CASSRAGTIGEQFF. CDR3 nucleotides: TGTGCCAGCAGCCGCGCCGGGACTATCGGTGAGCAGTTCTTC. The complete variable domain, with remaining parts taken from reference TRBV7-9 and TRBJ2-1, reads DTGVSQNPRHKITKRGQNVTFRCDPISEHNRLYWYRQTLGQGPEFLTYFQNEAQLEKSRLLSDRFSAERPKGSFSTLEIQRTEQGDSAMYLCASSRAGTIGEQFFGPGTRLTVL.

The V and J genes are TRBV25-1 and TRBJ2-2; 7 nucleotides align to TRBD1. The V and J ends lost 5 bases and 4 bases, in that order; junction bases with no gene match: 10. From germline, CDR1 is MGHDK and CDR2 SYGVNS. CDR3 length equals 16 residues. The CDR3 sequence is CASSPADRTRTGELFF. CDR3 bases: TGTGCCAGCAGTCCAGCGGACAGGACCCGCACCGGGGAGCTGTTTTTT.

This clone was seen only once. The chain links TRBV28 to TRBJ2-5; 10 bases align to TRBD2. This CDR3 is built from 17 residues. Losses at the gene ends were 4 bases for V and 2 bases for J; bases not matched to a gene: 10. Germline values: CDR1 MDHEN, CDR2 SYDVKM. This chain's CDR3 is CASSSGAGLAVQETQYF. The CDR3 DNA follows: TGTGCCAGCAGTTCCGGTGCTGGACTAGCGGTACAAGAGACCCAGTACTTC.

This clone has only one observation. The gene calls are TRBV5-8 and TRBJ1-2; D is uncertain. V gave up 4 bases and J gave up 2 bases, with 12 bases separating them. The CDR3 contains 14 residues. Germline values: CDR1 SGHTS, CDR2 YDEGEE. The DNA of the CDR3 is TGTGCCAGCAGCGTAGACCTAGGCAACTATGGCTACACCTTC. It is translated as CASSVDLGNYGYTF.

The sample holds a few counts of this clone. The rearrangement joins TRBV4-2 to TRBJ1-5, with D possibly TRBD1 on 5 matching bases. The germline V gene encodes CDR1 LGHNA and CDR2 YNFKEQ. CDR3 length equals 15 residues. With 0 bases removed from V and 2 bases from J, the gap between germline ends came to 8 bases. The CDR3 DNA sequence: TGTGCCAGCAGCCAAGAACGGGGGGGCAATCAGCCCCAGCATTTT. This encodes CASSQERGGNQPQHF.

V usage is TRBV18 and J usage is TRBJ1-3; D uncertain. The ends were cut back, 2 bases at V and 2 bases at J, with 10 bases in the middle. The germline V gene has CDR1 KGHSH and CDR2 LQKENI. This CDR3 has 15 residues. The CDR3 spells CASSPRSGTGNTIYF. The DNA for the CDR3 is TGTGCCAGCTCACCAAGATCGGGGACTGGAAACACCATATATTTT.

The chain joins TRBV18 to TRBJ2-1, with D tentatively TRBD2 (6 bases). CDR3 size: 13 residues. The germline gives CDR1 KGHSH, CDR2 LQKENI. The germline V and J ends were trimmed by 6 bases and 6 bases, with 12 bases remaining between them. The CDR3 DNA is TGTGCCAGCTCGGGGGGAGGAGGCAATGAGCAGTTCTTC. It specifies CASSGGGGNEQFF. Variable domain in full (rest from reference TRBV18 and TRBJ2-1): NAGVMQNPRHLVRRRGQEARLRCSPMKGHSHVYWYRQLPEEGLKFMVYLQKENIIDESGMPKERFSAEFPKEGPSILRIQQVVRGDSAAYFCASSGGGGNEQFFGPGTRLTVL.

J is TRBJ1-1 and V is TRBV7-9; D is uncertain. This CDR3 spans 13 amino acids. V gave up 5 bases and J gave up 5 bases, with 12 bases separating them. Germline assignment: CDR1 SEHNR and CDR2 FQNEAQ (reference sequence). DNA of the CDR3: TGTGCCAGCAGCCCTTTGAGACAAACTGAAGCTTTCTTT. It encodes CASSPLRQTEAFF.

In nucleotides, the CDR3 is TGTGCCAGCAGTTTACCCCAGGCCTATGGCTACACCTTC. It codes for CASSLPQAYGYTF. This sequence joins TRBV28 and TRBJ1-2; D is unresolved. Trimming took off 2 bases at V and 4 bases at J, with 8 bases between the two ends. CDR1 MDHEN and CDR2 SYDVKM come from the germline V gene. CDR3 size: 13 residues.

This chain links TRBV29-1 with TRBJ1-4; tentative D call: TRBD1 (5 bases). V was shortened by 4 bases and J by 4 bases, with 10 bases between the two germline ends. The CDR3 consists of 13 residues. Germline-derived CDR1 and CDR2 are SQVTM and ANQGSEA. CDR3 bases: TGCAGCGTTGTAACCGGGGGTAATGAAAAACTGTTTTTT. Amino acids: CSVVTGGNEKLFF. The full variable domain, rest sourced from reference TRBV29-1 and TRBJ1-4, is SAVISQKPSRDICQRGTSLTIQCQVDSQVTMMFWYRQQPGQSLTLIATANQGSEATYESGFVIDKFPISRPNLTFSTLTVSNMSPEDSSIYLCSVVTGGNEKLFFGSGTQLSVL.

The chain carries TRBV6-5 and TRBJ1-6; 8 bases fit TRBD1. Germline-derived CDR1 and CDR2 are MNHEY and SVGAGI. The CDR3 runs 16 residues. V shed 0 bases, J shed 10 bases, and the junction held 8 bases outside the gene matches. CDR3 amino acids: CASSYSWTGTGSPLHF. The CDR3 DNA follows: TGTGCCAGCAGTTACTCGTGGACAGGGACGGGCTCACCCCTCCACTTT.

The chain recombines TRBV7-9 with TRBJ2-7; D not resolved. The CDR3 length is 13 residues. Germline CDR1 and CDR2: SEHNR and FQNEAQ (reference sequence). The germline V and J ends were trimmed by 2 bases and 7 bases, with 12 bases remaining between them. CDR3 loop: CASSLRRQEEQYF. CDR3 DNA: TGTGCCAGCAGCTTACGTCGGCAGGAAGAGCAGTACTTC.

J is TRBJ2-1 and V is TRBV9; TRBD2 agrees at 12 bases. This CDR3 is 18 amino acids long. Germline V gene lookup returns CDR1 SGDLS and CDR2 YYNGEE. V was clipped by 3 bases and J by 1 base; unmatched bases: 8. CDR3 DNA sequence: TGTGCCAGCAGCGCGAGACTAGCGGGAGTTGGTTCCTACAATGAGCAGTTCTTC. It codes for CASSARLAGVGSYNEQFF.

The CDR3 bases are TGTGCCAGCAGCCTAGAACTAGCGGGAGGGTCCTACGAGCAGTACTTC. Protein product: CASSLELAGGSYEQYF. The J gene is TRBJ2-7, the V gene TRBV7-8, with TRBD2 identical over 13 bases. With 5 bases clipped from V and 1 base from J, the junction kept 5 bases outside the gene matches. This CDR3 spans 16 amino acids. Looked up from germline, CDR1 is SGHVS and CDR2 is FQNEAQ. The complete variable domain, with remaining parts taken from reference TRBV7-8 and TRBJ2-7, reads GAGVSQSPRYKVAKRGQDVALRCDPISGHVSLFWYQQALGQGPEFLTYFQNEAQLDKSGLPSDRFFAERPEGSVSTLKIQRTQQEDSAVYLCASSLELAGGSYEQYFGPGTRLTVT.

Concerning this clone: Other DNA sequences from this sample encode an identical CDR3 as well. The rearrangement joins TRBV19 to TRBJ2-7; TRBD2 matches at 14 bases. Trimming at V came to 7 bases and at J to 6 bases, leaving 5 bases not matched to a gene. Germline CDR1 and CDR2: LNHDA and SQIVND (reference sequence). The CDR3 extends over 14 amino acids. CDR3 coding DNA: TGTGCCAGTACGACTAGCGGGAGGGCCTCCGAGCAGTACTTC. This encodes CASTTSGRASEQYF.

CDR3 sequence: CASRSHGGGTDTQYF. The CDR3 nucleotides are TGTGCCAGCAGATCCCACGGGGGGGGGACAGATACGCAGTATTTT. V usage is TRBV3-1 (or the pseudogene TRBV3-2) and J usage is TRBJ2-3; 8 nucleotides agree with TRBD2. The CDR3 has 15 residues. V lost 6 bases, J lost 3 bases, and 8 bases stayed unmatched. CDR1 is LGHDT, CDR2 YNNKEL, per germline (reference sequence).

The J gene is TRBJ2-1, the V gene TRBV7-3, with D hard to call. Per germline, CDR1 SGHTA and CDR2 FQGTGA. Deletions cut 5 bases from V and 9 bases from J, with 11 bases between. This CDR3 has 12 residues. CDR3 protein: CASSPQAGEQFF. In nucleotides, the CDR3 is TGTGCCAGCAGCCCCCAGGCCGGTGAGCAGTTCTTC.

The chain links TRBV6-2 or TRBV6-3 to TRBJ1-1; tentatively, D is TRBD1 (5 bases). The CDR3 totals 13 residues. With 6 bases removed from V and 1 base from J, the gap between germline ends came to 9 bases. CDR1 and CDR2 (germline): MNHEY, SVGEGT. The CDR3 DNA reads TGTGCCAGCAGCCTCGGACAGAACACTGAAGCTTTCTTT. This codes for CASSLGQNTEAFF.